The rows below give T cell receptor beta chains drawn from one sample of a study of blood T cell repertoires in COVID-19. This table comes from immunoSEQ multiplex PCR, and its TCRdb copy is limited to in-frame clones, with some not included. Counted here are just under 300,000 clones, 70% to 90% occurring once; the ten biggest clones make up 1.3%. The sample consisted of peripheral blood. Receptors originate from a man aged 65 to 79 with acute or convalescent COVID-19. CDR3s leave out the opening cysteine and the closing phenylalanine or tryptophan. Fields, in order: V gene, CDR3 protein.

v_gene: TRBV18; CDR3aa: ASSPPAQGFGTQY
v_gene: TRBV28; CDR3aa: ASSLSPGGSGGYEQY
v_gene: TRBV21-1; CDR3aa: ASSPIPSGGNYEQY
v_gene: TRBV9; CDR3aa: ASSVGRGITGELF
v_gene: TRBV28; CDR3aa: ASRRTGLGYGYT
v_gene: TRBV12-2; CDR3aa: ASRLTPPAGNQPQH
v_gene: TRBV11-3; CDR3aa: ASITRRERGSNEQF
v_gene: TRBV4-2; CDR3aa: ASSQSGGAISDTQY
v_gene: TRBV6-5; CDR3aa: ASSSSDRGRRGYT
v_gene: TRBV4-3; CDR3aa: ASSQEGAGTQY
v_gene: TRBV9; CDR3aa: ASSAETGVVGNTIY
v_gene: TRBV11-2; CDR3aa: ASSGGGYYGYT
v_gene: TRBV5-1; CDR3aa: ASSLGAGTSYNEQF
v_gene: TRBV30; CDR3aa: AIGAGGADTQY
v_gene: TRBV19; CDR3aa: ASSMTANGNTDTQY
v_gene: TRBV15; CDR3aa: ATSRAGTGVAKNIQY
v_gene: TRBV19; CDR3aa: ASSITKGTDTQY
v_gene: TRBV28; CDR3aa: ASAGSGRSLAEQY
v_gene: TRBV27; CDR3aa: ASRSGQGGTEAF
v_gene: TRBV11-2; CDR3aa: ASSLASAGVHSYGYT
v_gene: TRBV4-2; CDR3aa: ASSRYGGPSADTQY
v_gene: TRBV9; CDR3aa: ASSVMGQGANEQF
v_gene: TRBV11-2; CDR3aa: ASSLQGYAF
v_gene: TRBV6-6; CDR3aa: ASSYTGQSTDTQY
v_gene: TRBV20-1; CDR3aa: SASWGLAGGNEQF
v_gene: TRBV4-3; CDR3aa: ASSHPGQGSNEQF
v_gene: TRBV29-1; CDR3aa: SVYGLAKRNEQF
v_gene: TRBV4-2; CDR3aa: ASSQGEGTITQY
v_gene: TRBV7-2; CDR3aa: ASSLGPGGRYSNQPQH
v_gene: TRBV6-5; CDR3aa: ASSLGLAGLGEQY
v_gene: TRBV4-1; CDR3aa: ASSPKLNTEAF
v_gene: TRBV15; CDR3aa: ATSYRDRGNSPLH
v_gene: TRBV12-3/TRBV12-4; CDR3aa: ASSFSQGTEQY
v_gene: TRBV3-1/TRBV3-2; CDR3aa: ASSLTSGGRWGTDTQY
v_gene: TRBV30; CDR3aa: AWSTGLAGGREQF
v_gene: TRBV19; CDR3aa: ASSRESSYEQY
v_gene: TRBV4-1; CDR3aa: ASSRGTGGYEQY
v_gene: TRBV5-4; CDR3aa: ASSLGGGAVSEQF
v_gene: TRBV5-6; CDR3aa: ASRRLGQGGSYGYT
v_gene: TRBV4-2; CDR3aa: ASSQDPGGRNEKLF
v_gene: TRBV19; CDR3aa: ASSIISRTYGYT
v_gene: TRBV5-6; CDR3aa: ASSFGTEVPLH
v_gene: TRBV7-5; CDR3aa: ARSQLTGTVTDTQY